This T cell receptor beta chain was profiled in a study of cytomegalovirus exposure and HLA in healthy donors. As for the study in general: Ancestry clustering placed 81% of around 400 genotyped donors in the Caucasian-associated cluster. General observations from the study: For TCR beta chains, V- and J-gene trimming was later linked to a missense DCLRE1C variant. Most TCR sequences proved rare, with some public TCRs found in many donors.

PCR involved 60 Vbeta and 13 Jbeta primers. TCRdb's copy holds only in-frame clones and misses some; the assay was immunoSEQ multiplex PCR. The sample holds some 200,000 clones; about 9% are singletons and the top ten take 1% to 1.5%. In regard to this clone: Its antigen is unidentified.

Germline V lookup: CDR1 MNHEY, CDR2 SVGAGI. The CDR3 contains 14 residues. V lost 0 bases and J 2 bases, leaving 7 bases between the germline ends. At the time of sampling, donors were nominally healthy, though unrecorded immune exposures were likely. The chain carries TRBV6-5 and TRBJ1-1; D not resolved. Input material: PBMCs. This receptor was obtained from a woman aged 25 to 39 in good health and CMV-seropositive. CDR3 region: CASSYSQLNTEAFF. The CDR3, as DNA: TGTGCCAGCAGTTACTCTCAGTTAAACACTGAAGCTTTCTTT.